This TCR beta chain was recorded in a study of T cell repertoires in cytomegalovirus infection. Study context: The study used recently identified HLA-C-restricted and well-studied HLA-B-restricted CMV epitopes. Study results and limitations: Dominant in the ex vivo response were TCR beta clonotypes restricted by HLA-C and specific for CMV.

This clonotype was detected only a few times. Its antigen is undetermined. MiXCR, run by TCRdb on the reads, gives a single entry per CDR3 protein. The table has 830,000 or so distinct CDR3 sequences, approximately 30% seen once; the top ten hold around 11%. The germline V gene has CDR1 LNHDA and CDR2 SQIVND (reference sequence). With 2 bases removed from V and 7 bases from J, the gap between germline ends came to 6 bases. This CDR3 is built from 11 residues. The sequence came from a human donor in good health (CMV status not recorded). Some clones in this sample may be carry-over from other donors' samples. Specimen: cultured CD8+ T cells from PBMCs, collected from culture after CMV antigen stimulation. The chain is built from TRBV19 and TRBJ2-7, with no clear D. The CDR3, as DNA: TGTGCCAGTAGTATAAACCGGGAGCAGTACTTC. Protein sequence: CASSINREQYF.